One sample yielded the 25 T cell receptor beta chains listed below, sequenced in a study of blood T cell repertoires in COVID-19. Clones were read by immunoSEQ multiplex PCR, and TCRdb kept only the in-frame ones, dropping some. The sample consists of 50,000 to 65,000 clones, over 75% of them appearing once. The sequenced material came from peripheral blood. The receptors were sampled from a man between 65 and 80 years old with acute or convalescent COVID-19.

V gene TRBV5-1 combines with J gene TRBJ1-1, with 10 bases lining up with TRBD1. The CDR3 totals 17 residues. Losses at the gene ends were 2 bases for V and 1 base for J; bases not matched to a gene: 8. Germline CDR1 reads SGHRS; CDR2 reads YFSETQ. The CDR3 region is CASSLIGQGVWNTEAFF. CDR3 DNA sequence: TGCGCCAGCAGCTTAATCGGACAGGGGGTTTGGAACACTGAAGCTTTCTTT.

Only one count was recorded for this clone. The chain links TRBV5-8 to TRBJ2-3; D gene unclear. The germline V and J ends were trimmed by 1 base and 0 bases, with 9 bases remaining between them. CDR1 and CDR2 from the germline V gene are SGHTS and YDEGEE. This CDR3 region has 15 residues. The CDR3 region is CASSLIWASTDTQYF. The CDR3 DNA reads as TGTGCCAGCAGCTTGATTTGGGCTAGCACAGATACGCAGTATTTT.

In DNA, the CDR3 is TGTGCCAGCAGCACGGGACAGTTCCCCAATGAGCAGTTCTTC. This gives the protein CASSTGQFPNEQFF. The rearrangement uses TRBV5-4 and TRBJ2-1; 7 nucleotides line up with TRBD1. Germline V gives CDR1 SGHNT, CDR2 YYREEE (reference sequence). The trim removed 4 bases at V and 6 bases at J, leaving 7 bases unmatched. The CDR3 contains 14 residues.

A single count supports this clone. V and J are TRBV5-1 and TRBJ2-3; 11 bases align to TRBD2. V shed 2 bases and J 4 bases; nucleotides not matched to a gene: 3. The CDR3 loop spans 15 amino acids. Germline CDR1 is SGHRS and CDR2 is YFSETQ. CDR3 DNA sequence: TGCGCCAGCAGCTTTAGCGGGGGGGGATCAGATACGCAGTATTTT. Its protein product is CASSFSGGGSDTQYF.

CDR3 sequence: CASSLFAAGQGGEQYF. For the CDR3, the DNA is TGTGCCAGCAGCTTATTTGCTGCGGGACAGGGCGGCGAGCAGTACTTC. The chain uses TRBV7-2 and TRBJ2-7, with TRBD1 matching over 9 bases. Losses at the gene ends were 2 bases for V and 6 bases for J; bases not matched to a gene: 11. Germline loops: CDR1 SGHTA, CDR2 FQGNSA. The CDR3 loop spans 16 amino acids.

CDR3 nucleotide sequence: TGTGCCAGTAGTGGGCTCGGGACAGGGGTAGGTCAGCCCCAGCATTTT. Residues: CASSGLGTGVGQPQHF. This chain joins TRBV19 and TRBJ1-5; the match to TRBD1 covers 10 bases. Trimming removed 5 bases from V and 6 bases from J; junction bases left unmatched: 10. Germline loops: CDR1 LNHDA, CDR2 SQIVND (reference sequence). This CDR3 has 16 residues.

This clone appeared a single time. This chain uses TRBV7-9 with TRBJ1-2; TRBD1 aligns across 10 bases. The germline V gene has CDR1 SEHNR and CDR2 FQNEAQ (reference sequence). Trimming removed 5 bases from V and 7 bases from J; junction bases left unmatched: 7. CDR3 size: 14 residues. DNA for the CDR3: TGTGCCAGCAGCAGCGACAGGGGGCGTGGTGGCTACACCTTC. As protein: CASSSDRGRGGYTF.

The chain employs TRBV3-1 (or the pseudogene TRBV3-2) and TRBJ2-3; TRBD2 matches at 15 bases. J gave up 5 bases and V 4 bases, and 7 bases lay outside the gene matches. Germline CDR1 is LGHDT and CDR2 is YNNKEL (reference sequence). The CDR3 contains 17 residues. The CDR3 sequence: CASSRQGLAGGRDTQYF. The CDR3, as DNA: TGTGCCAGCAGCCGACAGGGACTAGCGGGGGGAAGAGATACGCAGTATTTT.

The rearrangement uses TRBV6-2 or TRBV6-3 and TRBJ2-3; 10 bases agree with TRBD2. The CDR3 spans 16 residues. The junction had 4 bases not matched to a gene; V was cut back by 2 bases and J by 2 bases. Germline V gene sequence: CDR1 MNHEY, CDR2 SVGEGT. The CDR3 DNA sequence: TGTGCCAGCAGTTACCGTCTAGCGGGGGACACAGATACGCAGTATTTT. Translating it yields CASSYRLAGDTDTQYF.

CDR3 DNA: TGTGCCAGCAGCCCGCGAGGGGGCGGGCCTAATGAAAAACTGTTTTTT. Translating it yields CASSPRGGGPNEKLFF. The rearrangement joins TRBV7-2 to TRBJ1-4, with 7 bases that match TRBD1. Per the germline V gene, CDR1 is SGHTA and CDR2 is FQGNSA. CDR3 length: 16 residues. V dropped 5 bases and J dropped 3; count of bases not matched to a gene: 9.

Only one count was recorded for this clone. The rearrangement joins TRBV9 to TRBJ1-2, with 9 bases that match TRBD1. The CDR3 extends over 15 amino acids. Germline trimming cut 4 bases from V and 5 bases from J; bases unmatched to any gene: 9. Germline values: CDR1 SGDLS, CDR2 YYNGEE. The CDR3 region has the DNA TGTGCCAGCAGCAAAAGCCGGGACAGGGAGTATGGCTACACCTTC. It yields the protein CASSKSRDREYGYTF.

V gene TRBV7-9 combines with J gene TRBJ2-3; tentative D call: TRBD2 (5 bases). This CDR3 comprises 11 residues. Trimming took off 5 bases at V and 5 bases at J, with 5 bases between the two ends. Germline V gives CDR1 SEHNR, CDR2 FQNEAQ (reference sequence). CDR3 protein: CASSREDTQYF. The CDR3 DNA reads TGTGCCAGCAGCCGGGAAGATACGCAGTATTTT.

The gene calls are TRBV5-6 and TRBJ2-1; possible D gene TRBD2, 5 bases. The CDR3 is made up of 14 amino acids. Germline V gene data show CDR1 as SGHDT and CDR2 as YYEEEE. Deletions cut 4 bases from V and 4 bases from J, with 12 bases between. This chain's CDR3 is CASSPWTLYNEQFF. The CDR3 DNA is TGTGCCAGCAGCCCGTGGACTTTATACAATGAGCAGTTCTTC. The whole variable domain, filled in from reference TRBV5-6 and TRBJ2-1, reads DAGVTQSPTHLIKTRGQQVTLRCSPKSGHDTVSWYQQALGQGPQFIFQYYEEEERQRGNFPDRFSGHQFPNYSSELNVNALLLGDSALYLCASSPWTLYNEQFFGPGTRLTVL.

In DNA, the CDR3 is TGTGCCAGCTCACCGCCCGAGGCGGGGGGGCTGTCACATGAGCAGTTCTTC. It yields the protein CASSPPEAGGLSHEQFF. The chain employs TRBV18 and TRBJ2-1, with 9 bases fitting TRBD2. The V gene end was trimmed by 3 bases and the J gene end by 8 bases; junction bases not matched to a gene: 14. Germline assignment: CDR1 KGHSH and CDR2 LQKENI. The CDR3 is 17 amino acids.

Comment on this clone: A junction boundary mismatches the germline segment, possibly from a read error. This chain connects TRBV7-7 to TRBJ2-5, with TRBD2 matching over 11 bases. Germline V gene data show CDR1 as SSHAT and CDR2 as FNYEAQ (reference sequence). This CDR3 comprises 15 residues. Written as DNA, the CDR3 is TGTGCTAGCAGCTTACTAGCGGGGGCCCCAGAGACCCAGTACTTC. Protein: CASSLLAGAPETQYF.

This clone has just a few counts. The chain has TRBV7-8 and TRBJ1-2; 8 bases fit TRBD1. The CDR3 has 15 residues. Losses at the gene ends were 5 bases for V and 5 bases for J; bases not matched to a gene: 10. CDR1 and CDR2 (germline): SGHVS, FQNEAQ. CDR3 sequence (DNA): TGTGCCAGCAGCCCGAGCCCTGGACAGGGATATGGCTACACCTTC. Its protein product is CASSPSPGQGYGYTF. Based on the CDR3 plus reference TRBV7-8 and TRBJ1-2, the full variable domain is GAGVSQSPRYKVAKRGQDVALRCDPISGHVSLFWYQQALGQGPEFLTYFQNEAQLDKSGLPSDRFFAERPEGSVSTLKIQRTQQEDSAVYLCASSPSPGQGYGYTFGSGTRLTVV.

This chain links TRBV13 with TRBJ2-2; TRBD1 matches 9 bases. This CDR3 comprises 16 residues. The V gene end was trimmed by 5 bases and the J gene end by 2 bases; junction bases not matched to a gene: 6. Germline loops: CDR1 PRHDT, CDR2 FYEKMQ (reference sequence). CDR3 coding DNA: TGTGCCAGCAGCCTCACGGGACAGGGAAACACCGGGGAGCTGTTTTTT. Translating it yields CASSLTGQGNTGELFF. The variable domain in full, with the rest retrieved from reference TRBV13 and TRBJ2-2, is AAGVIQSPRHLIKEKRETATLKCYPIPRHDTVYWYQQGPGQDPQFLISFYEKMQSDKGSIPDRFSAQQFSDYHSELNMSSLELGDSALYFCASSLTGQGNTGELFFGEGSRLTVL.

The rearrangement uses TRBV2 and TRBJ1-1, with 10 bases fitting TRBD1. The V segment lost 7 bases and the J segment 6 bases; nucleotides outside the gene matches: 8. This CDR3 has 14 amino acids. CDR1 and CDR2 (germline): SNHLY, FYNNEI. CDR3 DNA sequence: TGTGCCAGCACTAGGGACAGGGGATTCGCTGAAGCTTTCTTT. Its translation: CASTRDRGFAEAFF.

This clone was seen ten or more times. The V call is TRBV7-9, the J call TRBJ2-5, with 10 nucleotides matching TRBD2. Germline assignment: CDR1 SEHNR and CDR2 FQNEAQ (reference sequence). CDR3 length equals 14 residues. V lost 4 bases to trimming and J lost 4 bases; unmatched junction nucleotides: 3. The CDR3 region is CASSSRTSGETQYF. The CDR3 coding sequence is TGTGCCAGCAGCTCACGGACTAGCGGAGAGACCCAGTACTTC.

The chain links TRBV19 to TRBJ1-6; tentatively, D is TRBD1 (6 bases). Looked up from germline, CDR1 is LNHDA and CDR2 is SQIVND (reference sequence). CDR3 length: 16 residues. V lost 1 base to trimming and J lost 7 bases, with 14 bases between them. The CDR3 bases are TGTGCCAGTAGTATAGGCGGGGGCCGGTGGAATTCACCCCTCCACTTT. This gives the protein CASSIGGGRWNSPLHF.

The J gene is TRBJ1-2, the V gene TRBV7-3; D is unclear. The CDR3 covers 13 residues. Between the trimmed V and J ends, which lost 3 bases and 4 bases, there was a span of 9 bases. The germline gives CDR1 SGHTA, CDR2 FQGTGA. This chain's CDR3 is CASSFGGGYGYTF. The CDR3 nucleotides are TGTGCCAGCAGCTTCGGAGGCGGCTATGGCTACACCTTC.

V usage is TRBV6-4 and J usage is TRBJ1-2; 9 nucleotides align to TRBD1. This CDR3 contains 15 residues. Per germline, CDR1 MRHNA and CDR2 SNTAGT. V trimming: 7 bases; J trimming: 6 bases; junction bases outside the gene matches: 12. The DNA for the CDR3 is TGTGCCAGCAAGTCGTACAACACAGGGGGCGATGGCTACACCTTC. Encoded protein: CASKSYNTGGDGYTF.

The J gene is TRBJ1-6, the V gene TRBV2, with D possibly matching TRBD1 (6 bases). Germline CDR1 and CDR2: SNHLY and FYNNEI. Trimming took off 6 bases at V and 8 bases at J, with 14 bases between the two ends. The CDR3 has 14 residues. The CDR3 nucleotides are TGTGCCAGCAGGAGAGAACAGGGTTATTCACCCCTCCACTTT. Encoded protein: CASRREQGYSPLHF.

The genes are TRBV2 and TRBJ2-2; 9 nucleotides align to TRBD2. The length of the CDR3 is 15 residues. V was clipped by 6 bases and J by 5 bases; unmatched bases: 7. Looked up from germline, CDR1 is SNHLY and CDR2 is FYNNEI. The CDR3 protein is CASSGGGAGTGELFF. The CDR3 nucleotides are TGTGCCAGCAGCGGCGGGGGGGCCGGTACCGGGGAGCTGTTTTTT.

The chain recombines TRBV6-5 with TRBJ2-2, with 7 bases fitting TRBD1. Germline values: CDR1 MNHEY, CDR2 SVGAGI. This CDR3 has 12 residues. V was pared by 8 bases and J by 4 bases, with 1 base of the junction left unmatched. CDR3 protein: CASHRGTGELFF. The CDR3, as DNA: TGTGCCAGCCACAGGGGCACCGGGGAGCTGTTTTTT.